The T cell receptor beta chain under discussion was sequenced for a study of control samples from healthy donors and cancer patients (dated by TCRdb to about 2020). Receptors were amplified or captured by the immunoSEQ multiplex PCR assay. The table comes from immuneACCESS by way of TCRdb, which keeps in-frame sequences with V and J called. Part of the clones is missing from these tables; in studies checked, under half for an unresolved V gene and the rest for unknown reasons. The sample data list about 88,000 clones, and about 92% of these were observed just once. 6.5% to 9.5% of the sample is in the top ten clones. At the junction V is shortened by 2 bases and J by 0 bases, with 8 bases in between. Based on the germline V gene (reference sequence), the CDR1 and CDR2 sequences are SEHNR and FQNEAQ. The CDR3 holds 15 amino acids from the cysteine to the phenylalanine. Solely the CDR3 DNA is kept, with 45 bases framed from the first base.

Only one count was recorded for this clone. The antigen this receptor binds is unknown. Base qualities were left out, and no much larger clone turns up one base away. The sequenced sample consisted of blood. This clonotype was obtained from a man between 18 and 29 years old in good health. Recombination joined TRBV7-9 with TRBJ2-1, with a weak D call of TRBD1 (6 bases match). The CDR3 here reads CASSLQGSSYNEQFF. The nucleotides are TGTGCCAGCAGCTTACAGGGGAGCTCCTACAATGAGCAGTTCTTC.